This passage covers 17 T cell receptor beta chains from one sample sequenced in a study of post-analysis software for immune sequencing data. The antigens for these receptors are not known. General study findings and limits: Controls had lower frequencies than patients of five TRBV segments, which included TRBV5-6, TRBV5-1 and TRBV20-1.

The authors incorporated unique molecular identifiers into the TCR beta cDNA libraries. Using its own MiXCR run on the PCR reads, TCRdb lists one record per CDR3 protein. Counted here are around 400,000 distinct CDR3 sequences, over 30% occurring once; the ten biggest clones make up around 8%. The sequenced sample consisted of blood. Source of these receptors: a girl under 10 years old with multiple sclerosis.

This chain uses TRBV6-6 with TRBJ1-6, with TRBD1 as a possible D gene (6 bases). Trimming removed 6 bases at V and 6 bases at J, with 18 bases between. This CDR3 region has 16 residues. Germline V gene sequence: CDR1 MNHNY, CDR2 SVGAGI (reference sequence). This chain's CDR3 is CASRSVVTGSNSPLHF. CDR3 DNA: TGTGCCAGCAGATCAGTTGTTACAGGGTCTAATTCACCCCTCCACTTT.

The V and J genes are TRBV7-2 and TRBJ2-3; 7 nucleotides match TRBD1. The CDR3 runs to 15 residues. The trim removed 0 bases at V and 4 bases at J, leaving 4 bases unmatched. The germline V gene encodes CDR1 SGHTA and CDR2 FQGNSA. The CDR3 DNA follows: TGTGCCAGCAGCTTAGCACCAACAGGGGCAGATACGCAGTATTTT. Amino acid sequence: CASSLAPTGADTQYF.

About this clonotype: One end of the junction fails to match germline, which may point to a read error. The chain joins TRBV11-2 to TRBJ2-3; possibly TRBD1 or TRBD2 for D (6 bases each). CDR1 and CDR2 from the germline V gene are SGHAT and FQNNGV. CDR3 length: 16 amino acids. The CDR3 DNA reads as TGTACCAGCAGCGGGCGTGGGGTTAGAGGGGGAGATACGCAGTATTTT. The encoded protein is CTSSGRGVRGGDTQYF.

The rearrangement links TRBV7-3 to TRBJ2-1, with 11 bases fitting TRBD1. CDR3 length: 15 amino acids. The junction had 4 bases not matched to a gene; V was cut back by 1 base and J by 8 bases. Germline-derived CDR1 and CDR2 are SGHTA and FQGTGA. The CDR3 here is CASSLRGQGVHEQFF. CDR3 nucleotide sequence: TGTGCCAGCAGCTTAAGGGGACAGGGGGTCCATGAGCAGTTCTTC.

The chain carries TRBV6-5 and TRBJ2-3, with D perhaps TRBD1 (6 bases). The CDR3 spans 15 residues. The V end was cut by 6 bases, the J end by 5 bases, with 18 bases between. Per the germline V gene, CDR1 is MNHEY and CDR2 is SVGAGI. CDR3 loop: CASSPVNRVGDTQYF. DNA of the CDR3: TGTGCCAGCAGCCCCGTTAACAGGGTCGGAGATACGCAGTATTTT.

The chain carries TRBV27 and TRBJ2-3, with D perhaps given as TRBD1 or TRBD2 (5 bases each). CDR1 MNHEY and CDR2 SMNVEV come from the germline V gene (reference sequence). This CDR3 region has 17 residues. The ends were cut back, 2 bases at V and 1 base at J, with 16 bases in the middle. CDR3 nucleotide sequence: TGTGCCAGCAGTTTAGGGACCCTCTCTTGGGGCACAGATACGCAGTATTTT. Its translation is CASSLGTLSWGTDTQYF.

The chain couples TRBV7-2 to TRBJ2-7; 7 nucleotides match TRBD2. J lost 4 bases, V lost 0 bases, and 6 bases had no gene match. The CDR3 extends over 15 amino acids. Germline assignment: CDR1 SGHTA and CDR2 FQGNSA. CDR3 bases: TGTGCCAGCAGCTTAGCGGGGGGGTACCGGTACGAGCAGTACTTC. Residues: CASSLAGGYRYEQYF. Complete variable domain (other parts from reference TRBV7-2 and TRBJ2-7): GAGVSQSPSNKVTEKGKDVELRCDPISGHTALYWYRQSLGQGLEFLIYFQGNSAPDKSGLPSDRFSAERTGGSVSTLTIQRTQQEDSAVYLCASSLAGGYRYEQYFGPGTRLTVT.

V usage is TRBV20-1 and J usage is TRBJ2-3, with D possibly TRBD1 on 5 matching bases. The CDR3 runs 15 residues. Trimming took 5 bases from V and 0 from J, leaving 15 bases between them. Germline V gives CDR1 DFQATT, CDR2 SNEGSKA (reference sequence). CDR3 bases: TGCAGTGCTTTTCTAACAGGAACTAGCACAGATACGCAGTATTTT. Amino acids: CSAFLTGTSTDTQYF.

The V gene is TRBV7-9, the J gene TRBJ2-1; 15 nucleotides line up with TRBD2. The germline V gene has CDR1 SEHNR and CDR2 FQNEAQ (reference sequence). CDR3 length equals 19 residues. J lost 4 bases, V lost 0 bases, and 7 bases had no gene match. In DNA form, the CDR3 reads TGTGCCAGCAGCTTAGCTGCAGGGACTAGCGGGAGGAGATACAATGAGCAGTTCTTC. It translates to CASSLAAGTSGRRYNEQFF.

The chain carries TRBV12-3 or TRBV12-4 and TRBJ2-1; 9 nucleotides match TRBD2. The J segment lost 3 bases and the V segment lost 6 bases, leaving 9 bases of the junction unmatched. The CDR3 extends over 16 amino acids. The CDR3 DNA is TGTGCCAGCAGATCCCCGGGACTAGCTGACTACAATGAGCAGTTCTTC. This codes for CASRSPGLADYNEQFF.

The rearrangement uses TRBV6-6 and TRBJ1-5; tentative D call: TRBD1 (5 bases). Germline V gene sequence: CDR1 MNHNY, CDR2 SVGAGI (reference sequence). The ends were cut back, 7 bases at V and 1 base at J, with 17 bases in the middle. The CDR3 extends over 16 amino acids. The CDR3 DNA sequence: TGTGCCAGCATTCCCACCGAGACAGCCAGCAATCAGCCCCAGCATTTT. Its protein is CASIPTETASNQPQHF.

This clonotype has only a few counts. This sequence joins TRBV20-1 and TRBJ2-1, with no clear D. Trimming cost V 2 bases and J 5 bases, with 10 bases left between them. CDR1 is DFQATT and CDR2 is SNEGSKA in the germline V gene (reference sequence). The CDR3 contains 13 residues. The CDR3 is CSARSGRNNEQFF. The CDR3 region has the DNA TGCAGTGCTAGATCTGGTAGAAACAATGAGCAGTTCTTC.

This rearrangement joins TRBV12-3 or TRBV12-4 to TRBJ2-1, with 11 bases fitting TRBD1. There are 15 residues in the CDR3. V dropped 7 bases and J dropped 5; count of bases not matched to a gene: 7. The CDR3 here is CASTPGQGANNEQFF. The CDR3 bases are TGTGCCAGCACCCCCGGACAGGGGGCCAACAATGAGCAGTTCTTC.

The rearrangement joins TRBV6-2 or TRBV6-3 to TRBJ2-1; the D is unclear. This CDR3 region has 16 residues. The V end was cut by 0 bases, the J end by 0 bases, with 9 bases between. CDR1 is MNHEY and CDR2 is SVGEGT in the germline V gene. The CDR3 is CASSYSRHSSYNEQFF. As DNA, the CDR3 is TGTGCCAGCAGTTACTCTAGGCATAGCTCCTACAATGAGCAGTTCTTC.

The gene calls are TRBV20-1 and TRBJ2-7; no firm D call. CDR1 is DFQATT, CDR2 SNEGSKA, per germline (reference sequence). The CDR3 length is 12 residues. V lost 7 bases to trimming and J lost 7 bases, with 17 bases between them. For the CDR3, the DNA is TGCAGTGTCAGCCCAGTGGCTAGGGAGCAGTACTTC. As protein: CSVSPVAREQYF.

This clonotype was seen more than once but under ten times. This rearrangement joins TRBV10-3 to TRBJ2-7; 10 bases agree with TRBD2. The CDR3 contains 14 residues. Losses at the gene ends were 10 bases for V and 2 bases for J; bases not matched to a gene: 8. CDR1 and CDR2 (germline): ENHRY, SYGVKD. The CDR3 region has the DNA TGTGCCACCGGACTAGCGGCCCATACCTACGAGCAGTACTTC. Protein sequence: CATGLAAHTYEQYF.

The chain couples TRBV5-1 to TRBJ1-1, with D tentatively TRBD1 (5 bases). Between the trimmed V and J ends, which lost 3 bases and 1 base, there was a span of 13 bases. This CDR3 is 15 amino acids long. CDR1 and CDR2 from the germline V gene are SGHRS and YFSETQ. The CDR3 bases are TGCGCCAGCAGCTCCCAGGGAGTTGGGAACACTGAAGCTTTCTTT. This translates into CASSSQGVGNTEAFF.